The T cell receptor (beta chain) described here comes from a study of identifying expanded T cells in peripheral blood. The study, taken as a whole, reports: Approximately 1.1 clones differed between technical replicates, versus 16.4 and 19 over time.

Germline loops: CDR1 SGHTA, CDR2 FQGTGA. V trimming: 5 bases; J trimming: 4 bases; junction bases outside the gene matches: 4. CDR3 length: 13 amino acids. Repertoires were generated with immunoSEQ multiplex PCR, while TCRdb's copy carries only in-frame clones and drops some. The sample has some 75,000 clones, roughly nine tenths seen once. A word on this clone: Its antigen is not known.

What was sequenced was blood. This receptor was identified in a person aged 18 to 75 in good health. The chain employs TRBV7-3 and TRBJ2-7, with 8 bases matching TRBD1. The CDR3 loop is CASSRGQAYEQYF. CDR3 sequence (DNA): TGTGCCAGCAGCCGGGGACAGGCGTACGAGCAGTACTTC.